The source of this TCR beta chain is a study of CD8 T cells in Susac syndrome (dated by TCRdb to about 2019). Some background on the complete study: Of the Susac syndrome patients who were sequenced, more than 5 had clinically active disease and eight were in clinical remission. Repertoire sequencing was used to test whether CD8+ T cell activation and differentiation in Susac syndrome was antigen driven. At blood withdrawal, Susac syndrome patients were either therapy-naive, taking corticosteroids (in some cases with IVIg as well), or taking IVIg alone. CD8+ T cell repertoire clonality was compared between around eleven healthy donors, some 14 Susac syndrome patients and 15 multiple sclerosis patients.

RNA was extracted using the RNeasy kit, and roughly 0.5 to 1 ug of the RNA was reverse transcribed with random hexamers. The immunoSEQ multiplex PCR assay, which covers 54 Vbeta and 13 Jbeta segments, was used to amplify TCR beta CDR3 regions. To correct PCR amplification bias, a synthetic template baseline was used for both primer optimization and computational correction. The source study handled its data this way. Reads were annotated to V, D and J genes per IMGT and analyzed with immunoSEQ Analyzer, keeping only productive sequences. To calculate clonality, Shannon entropy was normalized by log2 of the number of productive unique sequences and then subtracted from one. For each patient and control, public and private clones were evaluated within the 100 most prevalent clones. A clone was defined as Susac-specific if it was absent from the healthy and MS cohorts, from 1052 published viral clones and from other ImmuneACCESS disease sequences. Through fastp at Q25 and MiXCR, TCRdb rebuilt clones from the public reads, retaining in-frame beta chains. Duplicate CDR3 protein sequences are folded into a single record with the most common DNA and genes. What appears here as the V and J calls and clone size reflects TCRdb's work, not the paper's. The sample table shows about 130,000 distinct CDR3 sequences, and around 94% are seen once. Of the sample, about 0.19% falls within the top ten clones.

General study outcomes and caveats: Looking at Susac-specific public clones, the researchers identified around 15 in the total CD8+ repertoire and several in the CD8+ TEMRA repertoire. The number of individuals in the TCR sequencing and HLA analysis was recognized as being relatively small. CD8+ repertoires in Susac syndrome showed clonal expansion, which was highest in CD8+ TEMRA cells and was greater in clinically active patients than in remitting patients.

A note on this clonotype: What antigen it recognizes has not been identified. No base quality information exists; no much larger clone differs at one position.

Peripheral blood CD8+ and CD4+ T cells from healthy donors, Susac syndrome patients and multiple sclerosis patients were profiled using high-throughput TCR beta sequencing. The Susac syndrome patients fulfilled recently defined diagnostic criteria for definite or probable disease. Bulk CD8+ and CD4+ T cells were purified magnetically by negative isolation, whereas CD8+ TEMRA cells were enriched by FACS. Blood was drawn into EDTA tubes, processed within 24 hours, and PBMCs were isolated by density gradient centrifugation. PBMCs intended for TCR sequencing were cryopreserved in liquid nitrogen and thawed later in a water bath at 37 degrees C. The sorted or isolated CD4+, CD8+ and CD8+ TEMRA cells reached a purity of at least 90%. Including cysteine and phenylalanine, the CDR3 has 12 amino acids. The entry retains the CDR3 DNA only, 36 bases that are in frame from base 1. Trimming takes 5 bases from V and 11 bases from J, and the germline ends sit 15 bases apart.

This TCR derives from a human donor with Susac syndrome. The source material was CD8+ T cells from PBMCs. This chain is built from TRBV12-3 or TRBV12-4 and TRBJ1-1; the D segment could be TRBD1, given 6 matching bases. The CDR3 amino acid sequence is: CASSPGTFWAFF. The DNA reads TGTGCCAGCAGTCCCGGGACATTTTGGGCTTTCTTT.